This TCR beta chain was obtained from a study of shared clonotypes between healthy human individuals. Study-wide background: Per-donor plates numbered three CD4 naive, three CD4 memory, two CD8 naive and one CD8 memory. Study results and limitations: Although depth was large, rarefaction showed that sequencing of the sorted subsets was incomplete.

The CDR3 consists of 15 residues. V lost 4 bases and J 1 base, leaving 14 bases between the germline ends. From germline, CDR1 is SGDLS and CDR2 YYNGEE. The count of this clone is one. Its antigen is currently unknown. Original methodology: From ImmunoSEQ came sequences covering only the junction and carrying no quality scores, so filtering differed. Sequenced by immunoSEQ multiplex PCR; TCRdb stores in-frame clones only, minus some. V and J calls and clone size are copied from that table; D and trimming were computed from the DNA. The sample records about 2 million clones, roughly 94% being singletons.

Input material: naive CD4+ T cells sorted from blood. Subset of the sample: CD45RA+ positively selected. The rearrangement links TRBV9 to TRBJ2-5; D may be TRBD1 or TRBD2 (6 bases each). The sequence derives from a man aged 18-30 years in good health. CDR3 region: CASSHGGGTQETQYF. CDR3 DNA: TGTGCCAGCAGCCACGGGGGCGGTACCCAAGAGACCCAGTACTTC.